These 18 T cell receptor beta chains originate from one sample sequenced in a study of T cells expressing NK-cell markers. TCRdb re-analyzed the 5' RACE reads; it lists each CDR3 protein once, without DNA. The table for this sample gives 500,000 or so distinct CDR3 sequences. The source material was blood T cells: a sorted CD56 or NKG2C T cell subset, CD4+ or CD8+ T cells, or bulk PBMC T cells (not recorded which). Receptor source: a young man in good health.

CDR3 residues: CSVGHLGEANVLTF. The chain is built from TRBV29-1 and TRBJ2-6; as DNA is missing, the TRBD1 call by TCRdb cannot be tested. In germline, CDR1 is SQVTM, CDR2 ANQGSEA. This CDR3 comprises 14 residues. Together with reference TRBV29-1 and TRBJ2-6, the CDR3 gives the full variable domain: SAVISQKPSRDICQRGTSLTIQCQVDSQVTMMFWYRQQPGQSLTLIATANQGSEATYESGFVIDKFPISRPNLTFSTLTVSNMSPEDSSIYLCSVGHLGEANVLTFGAGSRLTVL.

The rearrangement uses TRBV24-1 and TRBJ2-2; the D call from TCRdb, TRBD1, cannot be confirmed without DNA. The CDR3 extends over 18 amino acids. CDR1 and CDR2 (germline): KGHDR, SFDVKD. This CDR3 reads CATSDASPRQGVAGELFF.

The chain links TRBV12-3 or TRBV12-4 to TRBJ2-7; without DNA, the TCRdb call of TRBD1 cannot be checked. The CDR3 is 14 amino acids. The CDR3 protein is CASSIQGQPYEQYF.

The CDR3 protein is CASSQVGNSQETQYF. The rearrangement joins TRBV4-2 to TRBJ2-5. The CDR3 runs 15 residues. From germline, CDR1 is LGHNA and CDR2 YNFKEQ.

This chain uses TRBV20-1 with TRBJ1-4. The CDR3 length is 14 residues. Germline V gives CDR1 DFQATT, CDR2 SNEGSKA (reference sequence). The CDR3 loop is CSASFRGSNEKLFF.

This chain connects TRBV12-3 or TRBV12-4 to TRBJ2-1; TCRdb returns TRBD1, unconfirmable since there is no DNA. CDR3 length: 15 residues. The CDR3 spells CASSLSAGTYNEQFF.

The V gene is TRBV7-9, the J gene TRBJ2-5; TCRdb's assignment of TRBD1 cannot be checked, as there is no DNA. The CDR3 has 15 residues. Germline V gives CDR1 SEHNR, CDR2 FQNEAQ (reference sequence). The CDR3: CASSLARPGQETQYF.

The CDR3 sequence: CASSYGRVLKTSTDTQYF. This chain connects TRBV6-5 to TRBJ2-3; as DNA is missing, the TRBD2 call by TCRdb cannot be tested. Looked up from germline, CDR1 is MNHEY and CDR2 is SVGAGI. The CDR3 has 18 amino acids.

The V call is TRBV10-3, the J call TRBJ2-1; the D call of TRBD2 rests on TCRdb alone, since no DNA is present to check it. CDR1 is ENHRY, CDR2 SYGVKD, per germline. This CDR3 spans 12 amino acids. The CDR3 region is CAISVEGLEQFF.

This chain uses TRBV28 with TRBJ2-3; TCRdb picks TRBD2, but there is no DNA to check that call. The CDR3 extends over 16 amino acids. Germline values: CDR1 MDHEN, CDR2 SYDVKM. The CDR3 sequence: CASSLLEGVGTDTQYF.

The rearrangement uses TRBV12-3 or TRBV12-4 and TRBJ2-1. This CDR3 spans 15 amino acids. The CDR3 protein is CASSLRNTVFNEQFF.

V is TRBV9 and J is TRBJ2-3; the TCRdb call, TRBD2, lacks DNA for checking. Germline lookup yields CDR1 SGDLS and CDR2 YYNGEE. The CDR3 sequence is 13 residues long. This CDR3 is CASSVGALDTQYF.

The chain uses TRBV11-1 and TRBJ2-1; TCRdb gives TRBD2 as the D gene, but with no DNA this cannot be confirmed. Germline V gene lookup returns CDR1 SGHAT and CDR2 FQDESV (reference sequence). CDR3 length equals 19 residues. The CDR3 is CASSTFPGLAESSYNEQFF. Looking up the rest from reference TRBV11-1 and TRBJ2-1 gives the full variable domain: EAEVAQSPRYKITEKSQAVAFWCDPISGHATLYWYRQILGQGPELLVQFQDESVVDDSQLPKDRFSAERLKGVDSTLKIQPAELGDSAMYLCASSTFPGLAESSYNEQFFGPGTRLTVL.

The chain couples TRBV27 to TRBJ1-5; TCRdb designates TRBD1, a call that cannot be tested without DNA. The CDR3 has 15 amino acids. Germline CDR1 and CDR2: MNHEY and SMNVEV (reference sequence). CDR3 amino acids: CASSLWWQGDQPQHF.

V gene TRBV14 combines with J gene TRBJ2-3. This CDR3 spans 16 amino acids. From germline, CDR1 is SGHDN and CDR2 FVKESK. The CDR3 sequence is CASSQEWTASTDTQYF.

The rearrangement uses TRBV12-3 or TRBV12-4 and TRBJ2-1; TCRdb designates TRBD1, a call that cannot be tested without DNA. This CDR3 is built from 11 residues. CDR3 sequence reads: CASSSGLYPFF.

The chain links TRBV2 to TRBJ2-7; TCRdb's D call, TRBD1, is unchecked because there is no DNA. The CDR3 extends over 16 amino acids. Germline CDR1 SNHLY, CDR2 FYNNEI. CDR3 amino acids: CASSEFGSGVPHEQYF.

The chain combines TRBV7-9 with TRBJ2-1. The V gene's germline CDR1 is SEHNR and CDR2 FQNEAQ (reference sequence). CDR3 length equals 12 residues. The CDR3 loop is CASSLGGTAAFF.